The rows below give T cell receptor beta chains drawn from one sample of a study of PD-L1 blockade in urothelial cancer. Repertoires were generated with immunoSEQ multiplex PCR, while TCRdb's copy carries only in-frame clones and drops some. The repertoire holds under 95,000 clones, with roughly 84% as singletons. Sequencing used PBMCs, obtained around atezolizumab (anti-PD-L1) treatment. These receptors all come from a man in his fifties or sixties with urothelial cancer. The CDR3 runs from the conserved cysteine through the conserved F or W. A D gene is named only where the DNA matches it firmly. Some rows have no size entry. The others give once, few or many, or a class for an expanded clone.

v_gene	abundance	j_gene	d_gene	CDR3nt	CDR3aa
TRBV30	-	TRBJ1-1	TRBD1	TGTGCCTGGAGTCGACAGGGGGCCCCTGAAGCTTTCTTT	CAWSRQGAPEAFF
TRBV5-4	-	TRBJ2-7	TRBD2	TGTGCCAGCAGCTTGGCGGGAGGGCCGGAGGAGCAGTACTTC	CASSLAGGPEEQYF
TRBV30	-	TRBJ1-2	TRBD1	TGTGCCTGGGGGACAGGGGGCAACTATGGCTACACCTTC	CAWGTGGNYGYTF
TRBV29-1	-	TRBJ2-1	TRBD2	TGCAGCGCGTCTAGCGGGAGGGTCGATGAGCAGTTCTTC	CSASSGRVDEQFF
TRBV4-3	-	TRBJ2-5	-	TGCGCCAGCAGCCAAGACCCCAGGGCAGGGGCAAGGACCCAGTACTTC	CASSQDPRAGARTQYF
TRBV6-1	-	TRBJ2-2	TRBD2	TGTGCCAGCAGTGTTTTAACGGGGGGGAGCACCGGGGAGCTGTTTTTT	CASSVLTGGSTGELFF
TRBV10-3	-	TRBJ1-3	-	TGTGCCATCAGCGGCTCTGGAAACACCATATATTTT	CAISGSGNTIYF
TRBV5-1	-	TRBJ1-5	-	TGCGCCAGCAGCTTGGAGGGGGTTAGCAATCAGCCCCAGCATTTT	CASSLEGVSNQPQHF
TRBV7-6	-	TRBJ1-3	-	TGTGCCAGCAGCCCGGGTAGGAACGCTGGAAACACCATATATTTT	CASSPGRNAGNTIYF
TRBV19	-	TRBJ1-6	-	TGTGCCAGTAGAGACCCGGGGTATAATTCACCCCTCCACTTT	CASRDPGYNSPLHF
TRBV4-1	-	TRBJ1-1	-	TGCGCCAGCAGCCAAGATCCGGGATCCACTGAAGCTTTCTTT	CASSQDPGSTEAFF
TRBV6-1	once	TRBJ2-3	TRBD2	TGTGCCAGCATCGAGGGAGGGGCTAGCACAGATACGCAGTATTTT	CASIEGGASTDTQYF
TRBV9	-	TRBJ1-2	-	TGTGCCAGCAGCGTAGAACAGGCCCCTATGGGCCACACCTTC	CASSVEQAPMGHTF
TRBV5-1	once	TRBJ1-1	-	TGCGCCAGCAGCTTGGCCGGACAGAGCTTGAACACTGAAGCTTTCTTT	CASSLAGQSLNTEAFF
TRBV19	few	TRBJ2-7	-	TGTGCCAGTAGTGCGCAAGGATGGGCTGCGACCGAGCAGTACTTC	CASSAQGWAATEQYF
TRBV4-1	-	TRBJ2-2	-	TGCGCCAGCAGCCAAGGCACGGTCATCACCGGGGAGCTGTTTTTT	CASSQGTVITGELFF
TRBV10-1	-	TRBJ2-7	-	TGCGCCAGCAGTTCCCCGGGGAAGAACGAGCAGTACTTC	CASSSPGKNEQYF
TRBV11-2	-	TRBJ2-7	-	TGTGCCAGCAGCTTAGATCGGGCAGGGGCTTCTTTTTCCTACGAGCAGTACTTC	CASSLDRAGASFSYEQYF
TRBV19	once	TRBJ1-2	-	TGTGCCAGTAGCCCATTTGGCAGCTATGGCTACACCTTC	CASSPFGSYGYTF
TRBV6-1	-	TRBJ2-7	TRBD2	TGTGCCAGCAGTGAAAGGGGGACTAGCGGGAATGAGCAGTACTTC	CASSERGTSGNEQYF
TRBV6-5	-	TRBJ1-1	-	TGTGCCAGCACCGAAGGGGGGGTCAACACTGAAGCTTTCTTT	CASTEGGVNTEAFF
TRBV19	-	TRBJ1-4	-	TGTGCCAGTTCAGGAGGGTCGGTAACTAATGAAAAACTGTTTTTT	CASSGGSVTNEKLFF
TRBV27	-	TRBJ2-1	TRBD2	TGTGCCAGCAGCCCAGGGCCGACTAGCGGGGGATGGAACAATGAGCAGTTCTTC	CASSPGPTSGGWNNEQFF
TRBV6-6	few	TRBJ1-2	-	TGTGCCAGCACTCAACAGGGAATCTATGGCTACACCTTC	CASTQQGIYGYTF
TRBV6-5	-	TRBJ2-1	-	TGTGCCAGCAGGGGCGGGGCCTACAATGAGCAGTTCTTC	CASRGGAYNEQFF
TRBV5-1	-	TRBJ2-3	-	TGCGCCAGCAGCTTGGCGTGGGGCTCGACCACAGATACGCAGTATTTT	CASSLAWGSTTDTQYF
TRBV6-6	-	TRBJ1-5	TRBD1	TGTGCCAGCAGTTACGGACAGGGGGGCAATCAGCCCCAGCATTTT	CASSYGQGGNQPQHF
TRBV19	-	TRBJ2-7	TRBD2	TGTGCCAGTAGTTCGGGGTCTAGCGGGAACTACGAGCAGTACTTC	CASSSGSSGNYEQYF
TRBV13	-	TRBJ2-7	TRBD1	TGTGCCAGCAGCCCACTCGACAGGGACTACGAGCAGTACTTC	CASSPLDRDYEQYF
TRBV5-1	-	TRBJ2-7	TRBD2	TGCGCCAGCAGCTTGGCGGGACTAGCAAGCGAGCAGTACTTC	CASSLAGLASEQYF
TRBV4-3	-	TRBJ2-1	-	TGCGCCAGCAGCCAAGAAACAACGGGAGTCTACAATGAGCAGTTCTTC	CASSQETTGVYNEQFF
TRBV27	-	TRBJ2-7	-	TGTGCCAGCAGTTTATTATCGAGTTACGAGCAGTACTTC	CASSLLSSYEQYF
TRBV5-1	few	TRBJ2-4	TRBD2	TGCGCCAGCAGCTCTGGTAGCGGGGGGGCCGACATTCAGTACTTC	CASSSGSGGADIQYF
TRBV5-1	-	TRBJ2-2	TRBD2	TGCGCCAGCAAACTAGCGGGAGGACTCACCGGGGAGCTGTTTTTT	CASKLAGGLTGELFF
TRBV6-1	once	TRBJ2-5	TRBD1	TGTGCCAGCAGAGCCGGGACAGTTAAAGAGACCCAGTACTTC	CASRAGTVKETQYF
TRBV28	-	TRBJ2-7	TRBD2	TGTGCCAGCAGTTTATATGGGACTAGCGGCTCCTACGAGCAGTACTTC	CASSLYGTSGSYEQYF
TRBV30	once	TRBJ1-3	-	TGTGCCTGGGAGACAGCAGAAACTGGAAACACCATATATTTT	CAWETAETGNTIYF
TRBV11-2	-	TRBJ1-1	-	TGTGCCAGCACCAAGGCAGGGGCTAGGAGCACTGAAGCTTTCTTT	CASTKAGARSTEAFF
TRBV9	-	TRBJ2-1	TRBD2	TGTGCCAGCAGCGTTAAGACTAGCGGGAGCTCCTACAATGAGCAGTTCTTC	CASSVKTSGSSYNEQFF
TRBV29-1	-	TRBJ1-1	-	TGCAGCGTTGAGGTGGGTGAGGCTACTGAAGCTTTCTTT	CSVEVGEATEAFF
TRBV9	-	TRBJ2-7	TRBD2	TGTGCCAGCAGCGTAGGAACTAGCGGCTCCTACGAGCAGTACTTC	CASSVGTSGSYEQYF
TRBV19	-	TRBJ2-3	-	TGTGCCAGTAGTACCCAGGGGTTAGATACGCAGTATTTT	CASSTQGLDTQYF
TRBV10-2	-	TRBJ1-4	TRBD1	TGCGCCAGCAGTCGACAGGGAATCCCCGCAACTAATGAAAAACTGTTTTTT	CASSRQGIPATNEKLFF
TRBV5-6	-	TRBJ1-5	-	TGTGCCAGCAGCCGACGGGGCCTAGCGAATCAGCCCCAGCATTTT	CASSRRGLANQPQHF
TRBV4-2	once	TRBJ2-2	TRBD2	TGTGCCAGCAGCCTAGGACTAGCGGGGAGAACCGGGGAGCTGTTTTTT	CASSLGLAGRTGELFF
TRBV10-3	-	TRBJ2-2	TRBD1	TGTGCCATCTCTCGGGAACAGGGGTTGAACACCGGGGAGCTGTTTTTT	CAISREQGLNTGELFF
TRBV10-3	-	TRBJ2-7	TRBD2	TGTGCCATTGGACTAGCCAGCTACGAGCAGTACTTC	CAIGLASYEQYF
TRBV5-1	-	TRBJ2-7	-	TGCGCCAGCAGCGCCGGAGAACTCGGGACTCCTCGCTCCTACGAGCAGTACTTC	CASSAGELGTPRSYEQYF
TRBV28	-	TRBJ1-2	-	TGTGCCAGCAGTCCGCCCCAGCAGGTATATGGCTACACCTTC	CASSPPQQVYGYTF
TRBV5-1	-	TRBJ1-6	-	TGCGCCAGCAGCCCCGGATGGCAGACTTATAATTCACCCCTCCACTTT	CASSPGWQTYNSPLHF
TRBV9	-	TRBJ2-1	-	TGTGCCAGCAGCGTAGGACTGAGCCCGCAGTTCTTC	CASSVGLSPQFF
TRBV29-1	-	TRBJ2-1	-	TGCAGCGTTGTAACGGGGGTGAATGAGCAGTTCTTC	CSVVTGVNEQFF
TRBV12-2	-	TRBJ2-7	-	TGTGCAAGTCGCTCCCTACTAGCGCGCCTTTGCTACGAGCAGTACTTC	CASRSLLARLCYEQYF
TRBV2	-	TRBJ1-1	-	TGTGCCAGCACCCATGGACAGTCAATGACGATGGGTGAAGCTTTCTTT	CASTHGQSMTMGEAFF